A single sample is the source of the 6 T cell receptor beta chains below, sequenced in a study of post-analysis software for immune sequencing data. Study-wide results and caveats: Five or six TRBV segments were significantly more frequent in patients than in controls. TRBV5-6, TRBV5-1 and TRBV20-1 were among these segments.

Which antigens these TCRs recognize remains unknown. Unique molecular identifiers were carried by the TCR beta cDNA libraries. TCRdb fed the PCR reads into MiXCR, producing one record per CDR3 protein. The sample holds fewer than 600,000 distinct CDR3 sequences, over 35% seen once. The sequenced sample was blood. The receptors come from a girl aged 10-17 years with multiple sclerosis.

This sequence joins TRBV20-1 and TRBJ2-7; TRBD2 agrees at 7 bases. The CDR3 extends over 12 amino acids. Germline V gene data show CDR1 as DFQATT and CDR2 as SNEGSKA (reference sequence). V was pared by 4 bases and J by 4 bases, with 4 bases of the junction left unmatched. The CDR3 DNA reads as TGCAGTGCTAAAGCGGGATATTACGAGCAGTACTTC. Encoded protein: CSAKAGYYEQYF.

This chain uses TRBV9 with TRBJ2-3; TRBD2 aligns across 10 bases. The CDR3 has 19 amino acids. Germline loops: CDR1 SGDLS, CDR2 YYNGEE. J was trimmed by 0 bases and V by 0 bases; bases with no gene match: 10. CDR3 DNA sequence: TGTGCCAGCAGCGTAGAGCCCTATACTAGCGGGACAAGCACAGATACGCAGTATTTT. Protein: CASSVEPYTSGTSTDTQYF.

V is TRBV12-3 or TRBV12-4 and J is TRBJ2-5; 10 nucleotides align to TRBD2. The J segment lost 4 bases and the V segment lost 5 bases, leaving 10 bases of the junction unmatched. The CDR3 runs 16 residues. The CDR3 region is CASSNKREGRGETQYF. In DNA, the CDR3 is TGTGCCAGCAGTAATAAGCGGGAGGGCCGGGGAGAGACCCAGTACTTC.

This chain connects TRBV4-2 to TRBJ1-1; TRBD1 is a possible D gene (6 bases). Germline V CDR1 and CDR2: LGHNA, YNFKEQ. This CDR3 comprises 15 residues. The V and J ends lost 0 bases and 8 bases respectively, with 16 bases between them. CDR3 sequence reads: CASSQDPGGRGEAFF. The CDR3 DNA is TGTGCCAGCAGCCAAGATCCCGGGGGGAGGGGGGAAGCTTTCTTT.

CDR3 protein: CASTWGGFQETQYF. DNA of the CDR3: TGTGCCAGCACCTGGGGAGGGTTCCAAGAGACCCAGTACTTC. The chain employs TRBV7-2 and TRBJ2-5, with 7 bases fitting TRBD2. With 7 bases clipped from V and 1 base from J, the junction kept 6 bases outside the gene matches. The CDR3 is 14 amino acids. CDR1 and CDR2 (germline): SGHTA, FQGNSA.

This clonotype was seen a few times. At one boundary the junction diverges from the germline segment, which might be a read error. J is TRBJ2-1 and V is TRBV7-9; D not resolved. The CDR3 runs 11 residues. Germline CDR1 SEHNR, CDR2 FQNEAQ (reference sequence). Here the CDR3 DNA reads TGCAAAGAAGGGATGGGCAATGAGCAGTTCTTC. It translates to CKEGMGNEQFF.